The 2 T cell receptor beta chains given below trace back to one sample, sequenced in a study of cytomegalovirus exposure and HLA in healthy donors. PCR was performed using 60 Vbeta and 13 Jbeta primers. Using immunoSEQ multiplex PCR, the repertoire was profiled, and TCRdb retains in-frame clones only, with some absent. The sample records about 140,000 clones, around 75% being singletons. Sequenced sample: PBMCs. Source of these receptors: a female donor in good health and CMV-seronegative.

This sequence joins TRBV27 and TRBJ1-2, with D perhaps TRBD1 (6 bases). There are 13 residues in the CDR3. With 6 bases removed from V and 7 bases from J, the gap between germline ends came to 15 bases. Germline CDR1 MNHEY, CDR2 SMNVEV (reference sequence). The CDR3 loop reads CASSEQGAGGYTF. CDR3 nucleotide sequence: TGTGCCAGCAGCGAACAGGGCGCGGGTGGCTACACCTTC.

The chain carries TRBV6-5 and TRBJ2-5, with 7 bases that match TRBD1. Germline values: CDR1 MNHEY, CDR2 SVGAGI. The junction had 7 bases not matched to a gene; V was cut back by 2 bases and J by 4 bases. This CDR3 has 15 amino acids. In nucleotides, the CDR3 is TGTGCCAGCAGTTACAAGGGGGCCGGTGCAGAGACCCAGTACTTC. Protein sequence: CASSYKGAGAETQYF.